This TCR beta chain comes out of a study of blood T cell repertoires in COVID-19. On the study more broadly: Samples taken during acute and convalescent COVID-19 were collected in the United States, Italy and Spain. The cDNA or gDNA used as material had been derived from T cells, B-cell-depleted T cells, or PBMCs.

In the original workflow: Estimates of nucleated cell counts were drawn from the amplification of reference gene primers. This table comes from immunoSEQ multiplex PCR, and its TCRdb copy is limited to in-frame clones, with some not included. The V and J calls and clone size are taken from that table; D and trimming were inferred from the DNA. Found here are 250,000 to 350,000 clones, roughly 90% of them singletons; the top ten hold 4%. CDR1 is LGHNA, CDR2 YNFKEQ, per germline. V was pared by 0 bases and J by 1 base, with 12 bases between. CDR3 size: 16 residues. The chain uses TRBV4-2 and TRBJ1-1; D perhaps matches TRBD1 (5 bases). This sequence originates from a woman aged 45-65 years with active or convalescent COVID-19. Sequences were obtained from peripheral blood. CDR3 residues: CASSQELGLKNTEAFF. CDR3 in DNA: TGTGCCAGCAGCCAAGAACTGGGACTCAAGAACACTGAAGCTTTCTTT.